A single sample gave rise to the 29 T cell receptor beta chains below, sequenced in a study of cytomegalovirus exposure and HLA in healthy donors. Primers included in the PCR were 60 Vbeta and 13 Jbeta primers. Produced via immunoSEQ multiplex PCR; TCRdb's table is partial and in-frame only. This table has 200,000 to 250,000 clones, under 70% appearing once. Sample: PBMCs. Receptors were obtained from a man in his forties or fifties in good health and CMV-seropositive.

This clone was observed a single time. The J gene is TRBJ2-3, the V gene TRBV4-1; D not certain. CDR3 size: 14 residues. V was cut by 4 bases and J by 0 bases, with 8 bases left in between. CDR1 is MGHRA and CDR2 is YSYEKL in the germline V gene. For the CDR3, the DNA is TGCGCCAGCAGCCCCGACAAGAGCACAGATACGCAGTATTTT. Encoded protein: CASSPDKSTDTQYF.

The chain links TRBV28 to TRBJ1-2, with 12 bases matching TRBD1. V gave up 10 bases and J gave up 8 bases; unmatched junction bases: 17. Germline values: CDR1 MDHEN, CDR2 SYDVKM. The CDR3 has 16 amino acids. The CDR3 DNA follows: TGTGCCACTTGGGTTCCCGGGACAGGGGGCGCGGGAGGCTACACCTTC. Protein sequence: CATWVPGTGGAGGYTF.

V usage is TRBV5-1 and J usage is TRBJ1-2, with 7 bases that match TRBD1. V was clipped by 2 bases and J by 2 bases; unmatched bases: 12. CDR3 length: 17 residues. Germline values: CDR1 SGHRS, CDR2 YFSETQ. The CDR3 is CASSLGDPRQGNYGYTF. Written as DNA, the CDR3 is TGCGCCAGCAGCTTAGGGGACCCGCGACAGGGCAACTATGGCTACACCTTC.

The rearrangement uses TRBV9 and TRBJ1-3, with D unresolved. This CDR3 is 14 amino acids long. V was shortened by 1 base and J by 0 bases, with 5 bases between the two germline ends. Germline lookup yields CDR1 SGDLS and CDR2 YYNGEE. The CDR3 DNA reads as TGTGCCAGCAGCGTACAGTCCTCTGGAAACACCATATATTTT. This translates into CASSVQSSGNTIYF. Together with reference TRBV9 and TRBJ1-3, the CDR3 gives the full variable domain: DSGVTQTPKHLITATGQRVTLRCSPRSGDLSVYWYQQSLDQGLQFLIQYYNGEERAKGNILERFSAQQFPDLHSELNLSSLELGDSALYFCASSVQSSGNTIYFGEGSWLTVV.

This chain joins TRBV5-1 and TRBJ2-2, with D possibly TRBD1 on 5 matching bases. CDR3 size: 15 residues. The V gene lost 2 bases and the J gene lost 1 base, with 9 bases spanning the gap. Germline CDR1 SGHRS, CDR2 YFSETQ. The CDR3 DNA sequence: TGCGCCAGCAGCTTCCTACAGGAGAACACCGGGGAGCTGTTTTTT. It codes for CASSFLQENTGELFF.

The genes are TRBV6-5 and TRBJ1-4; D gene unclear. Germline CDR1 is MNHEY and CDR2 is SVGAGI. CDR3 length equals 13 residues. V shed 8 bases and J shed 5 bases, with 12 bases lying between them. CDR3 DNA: TGTGCCAGCTCAGGACTGCGGAATGAAAAACTGTTTTTT. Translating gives CASSGLRNEKLFF.

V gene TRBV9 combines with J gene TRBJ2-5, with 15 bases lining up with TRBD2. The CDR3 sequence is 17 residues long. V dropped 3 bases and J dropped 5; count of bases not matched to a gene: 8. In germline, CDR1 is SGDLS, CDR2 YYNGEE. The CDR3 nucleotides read TGTGCCAGCAGCGACCGGACTAGCGGGGGGGCGGGTGAGACCCAGTACTTC. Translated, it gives CASSDRTSGGAGETQYF.

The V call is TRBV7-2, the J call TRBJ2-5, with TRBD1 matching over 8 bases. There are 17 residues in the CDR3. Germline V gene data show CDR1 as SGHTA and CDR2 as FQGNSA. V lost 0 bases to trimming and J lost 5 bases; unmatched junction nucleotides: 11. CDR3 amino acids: CASSLATGAGFRETQYF. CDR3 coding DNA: TGTGCCAGCAGCTTAGCGACAGGGGCAGGATTTCGGGAGACCCAGTACTTC.

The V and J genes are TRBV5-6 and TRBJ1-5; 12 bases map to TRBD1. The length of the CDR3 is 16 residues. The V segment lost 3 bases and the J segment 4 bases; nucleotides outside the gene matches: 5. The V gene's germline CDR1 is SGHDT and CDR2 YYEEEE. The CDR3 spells CASSWGQGAKNQPQHF. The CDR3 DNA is TGTGCCAGCAGCTGGGGACAGGGGGCGAAAAATCAGCCCCAGCATTTT. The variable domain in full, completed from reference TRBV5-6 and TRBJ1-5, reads DAGVTQSPTHLIKTRGQQVTLRCSPKSGHDTVSWYQQALGQGPQFIFQYYEEEERQRGNFPDRFSGHQFPNYSSELNVNALLLGDSALYLCASSWGQGAKNQPQHFGDGTRLSIL.

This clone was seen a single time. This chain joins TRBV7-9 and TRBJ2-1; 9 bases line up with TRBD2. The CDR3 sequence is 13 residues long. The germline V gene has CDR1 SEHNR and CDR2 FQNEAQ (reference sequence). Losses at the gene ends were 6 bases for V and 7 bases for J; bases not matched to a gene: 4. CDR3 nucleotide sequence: TGTGCCAGCAGTCCGACTAGCGGTAATGAGCAGTTCTTC. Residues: CASSPTSGNEQFF.

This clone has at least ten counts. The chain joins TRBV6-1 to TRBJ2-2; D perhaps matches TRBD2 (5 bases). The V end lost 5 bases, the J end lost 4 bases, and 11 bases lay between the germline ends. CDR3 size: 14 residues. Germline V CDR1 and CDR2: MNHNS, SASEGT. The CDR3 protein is CASSPGLGTGELFF. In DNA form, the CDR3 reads TGTGCCAGCAGTCCAGGACTGGGCACCGGGGAGCTGTTTTTT.

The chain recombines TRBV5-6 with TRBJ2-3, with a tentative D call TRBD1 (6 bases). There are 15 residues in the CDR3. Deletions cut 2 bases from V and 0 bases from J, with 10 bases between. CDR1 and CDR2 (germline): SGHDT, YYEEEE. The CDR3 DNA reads TGTGCCAGCAGCTTCGGGACACAGAGCACAGATACGCAGTATTTT. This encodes CASSFGTQSTDTQYF.

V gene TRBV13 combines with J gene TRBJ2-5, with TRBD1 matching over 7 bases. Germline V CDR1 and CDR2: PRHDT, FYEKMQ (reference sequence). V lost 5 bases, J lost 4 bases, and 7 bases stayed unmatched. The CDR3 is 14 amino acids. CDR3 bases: TGTGCCAGCAGCGCCTCGACAGGGTTAGAGACCCAGTACTTC. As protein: CASSASTGLETQYF.

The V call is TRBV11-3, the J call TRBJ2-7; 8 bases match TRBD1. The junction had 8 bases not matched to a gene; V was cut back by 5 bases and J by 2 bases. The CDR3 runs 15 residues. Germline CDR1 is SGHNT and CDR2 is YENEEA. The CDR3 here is CASSLTGTGTYEQYF. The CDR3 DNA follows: TGTGCCAGCAGCCTAACCGGGACAGGAACCTACGAGCAGTACTTC.

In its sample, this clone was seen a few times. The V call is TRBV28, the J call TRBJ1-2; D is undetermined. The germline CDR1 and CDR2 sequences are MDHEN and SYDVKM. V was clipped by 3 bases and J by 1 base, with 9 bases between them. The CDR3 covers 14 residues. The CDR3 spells CASSLSPINYGYTF. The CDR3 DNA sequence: TGTGCCAGCAGTTTGAGTCCGATTAACTATGGCTACACCTTC.

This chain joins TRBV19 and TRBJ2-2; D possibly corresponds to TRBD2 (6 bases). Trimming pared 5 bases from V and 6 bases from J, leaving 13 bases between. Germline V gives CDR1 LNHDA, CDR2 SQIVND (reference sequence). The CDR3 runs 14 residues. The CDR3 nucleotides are TGTGCCAGTAGTGCGATGGGGGGACCCGGGGAGCTGTTTTTT. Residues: CASSAMGGPGELFF. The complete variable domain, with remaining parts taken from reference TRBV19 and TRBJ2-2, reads DGGITQSPKYLFRKEGQNVTLSCEQNLNHDAMYWYRQDPGQGLRLIYYSQIVNDFQKGDIAEGYSVSREKKESFPLTVTSAQKNPTAFYLCASSAMGGPGELFFGEGSRLTVL.

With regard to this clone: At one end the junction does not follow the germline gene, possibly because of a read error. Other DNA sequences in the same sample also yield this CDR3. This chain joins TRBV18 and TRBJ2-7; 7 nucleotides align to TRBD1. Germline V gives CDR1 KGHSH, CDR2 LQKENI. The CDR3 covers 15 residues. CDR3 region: CASSSKTGRGYEQYF. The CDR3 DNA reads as TGTGCCAGCTCATCTAAGACAGGGCGAGGCTACGAGCAATACTTC.

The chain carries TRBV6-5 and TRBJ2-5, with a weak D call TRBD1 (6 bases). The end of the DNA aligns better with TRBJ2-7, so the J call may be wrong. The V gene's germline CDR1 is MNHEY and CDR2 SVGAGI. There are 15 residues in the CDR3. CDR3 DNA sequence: TGTGCCAGCAGTTACAGGGACACCGCTTCCTACGAGCAGTACTTC. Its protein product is CASSYRDTASYEQYF.

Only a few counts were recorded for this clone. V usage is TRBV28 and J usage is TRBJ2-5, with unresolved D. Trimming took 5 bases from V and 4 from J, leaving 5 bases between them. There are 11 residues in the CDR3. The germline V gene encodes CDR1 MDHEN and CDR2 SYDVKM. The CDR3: CASSPRETQYF. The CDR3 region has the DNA TGTGCCAGCAGTCCCAGAGAGACCCAGTACTTC.

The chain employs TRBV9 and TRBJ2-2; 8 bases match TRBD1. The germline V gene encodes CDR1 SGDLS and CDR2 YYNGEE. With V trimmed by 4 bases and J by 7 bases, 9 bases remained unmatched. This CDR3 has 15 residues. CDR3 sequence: CASSPPGQVIGELFF. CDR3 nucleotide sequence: TGTGCCAGCAGCCCCCCGGGACAGGTGATCGGGGAGCTGTTTTTT. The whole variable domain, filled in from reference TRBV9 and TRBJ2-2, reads DSGVTQTPKHLITATGQRVTLRCSPRSGDLSVYWYQQSLDQGLQFLIQYYNGEERAKGNILERFSAQQFPDLHSELNLSSLELGDSALYFCASSPPGQVIGELFFGEGSRLTVL.

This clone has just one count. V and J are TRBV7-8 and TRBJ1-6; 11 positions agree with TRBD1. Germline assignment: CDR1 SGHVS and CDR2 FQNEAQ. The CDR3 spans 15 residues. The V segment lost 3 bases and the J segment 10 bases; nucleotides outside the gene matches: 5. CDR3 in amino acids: CASSLRTGGESPLHF. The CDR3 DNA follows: TGTGCCAGCAGCTTGCGGACAGGGGGCGAGTCACCCCTCCACTTT.

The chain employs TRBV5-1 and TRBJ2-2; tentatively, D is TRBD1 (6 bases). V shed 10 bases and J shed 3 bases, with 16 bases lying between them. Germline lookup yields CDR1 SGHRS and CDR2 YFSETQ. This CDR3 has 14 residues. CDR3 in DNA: TGCGCCTCTCGGCAGGGGCGTCACACCGGGGAGCTGTTTTTT. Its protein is CASRQGRHTGELFF.

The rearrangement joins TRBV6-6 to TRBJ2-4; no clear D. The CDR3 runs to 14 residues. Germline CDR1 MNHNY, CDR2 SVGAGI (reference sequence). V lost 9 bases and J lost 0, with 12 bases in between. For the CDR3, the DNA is TGTGCCAGAGAGGTCTTACTAGCCAAAAACATTCAGTACTTC. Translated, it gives CAREVLLAKNIQYF.

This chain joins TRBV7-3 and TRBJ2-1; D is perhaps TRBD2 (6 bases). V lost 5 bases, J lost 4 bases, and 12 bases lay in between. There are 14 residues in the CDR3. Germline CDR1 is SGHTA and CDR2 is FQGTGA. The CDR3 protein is CASSPGLLYNEQFF. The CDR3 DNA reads TGTGCCAGCAGCCCGGGACTGCTATACAATGAGCAGTTCTTC. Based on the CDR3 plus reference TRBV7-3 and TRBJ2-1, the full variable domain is GAGVSQTPSNKVTEKGKYVELRCDPISGHTALYWYRQSLGQGPEFLIYFQGTGAADDSGLPNDRFFAVRPEGSVSTLKIQRTERGDSAVYLCASSPGLLYNEQFFGPGTRLTVL.

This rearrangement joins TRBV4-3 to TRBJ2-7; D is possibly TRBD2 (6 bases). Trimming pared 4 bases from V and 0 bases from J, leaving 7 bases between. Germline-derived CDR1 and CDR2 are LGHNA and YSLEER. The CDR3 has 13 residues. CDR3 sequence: CASSPGVSYEQYF. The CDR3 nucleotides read TGCGCCAGCAGCCCGGGGGTCTCCTACGAGCAGTACTTC.

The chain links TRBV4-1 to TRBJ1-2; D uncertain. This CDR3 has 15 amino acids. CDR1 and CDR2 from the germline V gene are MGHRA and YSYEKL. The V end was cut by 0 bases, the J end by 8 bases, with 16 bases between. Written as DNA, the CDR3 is TGCGCCAGCAGCCAAGAGGAAACAGCCCTATTGGGCTACACCTTC. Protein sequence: CASSQEETALLGYTF.

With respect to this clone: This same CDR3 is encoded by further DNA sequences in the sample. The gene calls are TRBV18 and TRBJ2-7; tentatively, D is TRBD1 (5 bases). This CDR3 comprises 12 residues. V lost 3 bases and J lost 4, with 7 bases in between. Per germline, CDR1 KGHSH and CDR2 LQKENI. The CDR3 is CASSPDSYEQYF. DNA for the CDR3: TGTGCCAGCTCACCCGACAGTTACGAGCAGTACTTC.

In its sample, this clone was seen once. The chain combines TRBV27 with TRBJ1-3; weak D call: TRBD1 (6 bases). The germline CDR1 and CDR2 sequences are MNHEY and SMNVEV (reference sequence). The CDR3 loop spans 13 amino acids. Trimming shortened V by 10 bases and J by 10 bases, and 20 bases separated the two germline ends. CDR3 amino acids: CATGTTLEGTIYF. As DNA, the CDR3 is TGTGCCACCGGGACAACCCTTGAGGGGACCATATATTTT.

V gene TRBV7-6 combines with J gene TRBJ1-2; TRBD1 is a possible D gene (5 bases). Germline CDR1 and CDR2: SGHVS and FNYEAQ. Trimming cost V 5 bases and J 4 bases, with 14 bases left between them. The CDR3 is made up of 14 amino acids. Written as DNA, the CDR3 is TGTGCCAGCAGCCCGGCGGGGGGTCCCTATGGCTACACCTTC. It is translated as CASSPAGGPYGYTF.